The sequence of this T cell receptor beta chain was determined in a study of immune heterogeneity within non-small cell lung tumors. For the study at large: In total, the tumors were 4 squamous cell carcinomas, some ten non-squamous carcinomas and 1 not otherwise specified. The study, taken as a whole, reports: Identical dominant CDR3 beta clonotypes recurred across tumor sites within a patient, alongside site-unique high-frequency clones.

Amplification of the TCR beta CDR3 was achieved through multiplex PCR with 32 V and 13 J primers. TCRdb re-derived calls from the multiplex PCR reads in MiXCR, one entry per CDR3 protein. This table has around 11,000 distinct CDR3 sequences, about 31% appearing once. Per sample, 600 ng of bulk tumor genomic DNA was the template used. Multiple widely separated biopsies were taken from each primary tumor at surgery. Patients with untreated, newly diagnosed non-small cell lung cancer underwent curative surgery. Newly diagnosed patients with non-small cell lung cancer who were having surgery with curative intent served as donors. Remarks on this clonotype: Its target is unknown.

This CDR3 is built from 13 residues. V lost 2 bases to trimming and J lost 11 bases; unmatched junction nucleotides: 9. Germline CDR1 and CDR2: DFQATT and SNEGSKA (reference sequence). The genes are TRBV20-1 and TRBJ1-2; TRBD1 agrees at 9 bases. The sequence was obtained from a woman aged 50 to 60 with non-small cell lung cancer. The specimen sequenced was lung tumor tissue. The CDR3 is CSARLRDRERYTF. CDR3 coding DNA: TGCAGTGCTAGACTCCGGGACAGGGAGAGATACACCTTC.